The rows below give T cell receptor beta chains drawn from one sample of a study of control samples from healthy donors and cancer patients. Only in-frame clones appear in the TCRdb table, and some are missing; sequencing was by immunoSEQ multiplex PCR. The sample has a few hundred thousand clones, around 90% seen once. The source material was PBMCs. All receptors come from a middle-aged man with head and neck cancer. Both conserved end residues are part of each CDR3. A D gene is named only where the DNA matches it firmly. Clone size is stated in some rows and not others, as once, few, many or a class when expanded.

clone_size: .; d_call: TRBD1; j_call: TRBJ1-2; v_call: TRBV5-4; cdr3_nt: TGTGCCAGCAGCGTGGACAGGGGGCCCCACTATGGCTACACCTTC; cdr3_aa: CASSVDRGPHYGYTF
clone_size: .; d_call: TRBD1; j_call: TRBJ2-1; v_call: TRBV6-5; cdr3_nt: TGTGCCAGCAGTAGACAGGGGTCATACAATGAGCAGTTCTTC; cdr3_aa: CASSRQGSYNEQFF
clone_size: .; d_call: TRBD2; j_call: TRBJ2-1; v_call: TRBV9; cdr3_nt: TGTGCCAGCAGCGTAGACGGGACTAGGGACAATGAGCAGTTCTTC; cdr3_aa: CASSVDGTRDNEQFF
clone_size: .; d_call: .; j_call: TRBJ1-5; v_call: TRBV29-1; cdr3_nt: TGCAGCGTTGGGGCCAATCAGCCCCAGCATTTT; cdr3_aa: CSVGANQPQHF
clone_size: .; d_call: TRBD1; j_call: TRBJ1-3; v_call: TRBV6-5; cdr3_nt: TGTGCCACCGAATTAGGGACAGCCTCTGGAAACACCATATATTTT; cdr3_aa: CATELGTASGNTIYF
clone_size: .; d_call: .; j_call: TRBJ1-2; v_call: TRBV19; cdr3_nt: TGTGCCAGTAGCCCGACAGGTGCTAACTATGGCTACACCTTC; cdr3_aa: CASSPTGANYGYTF
clone_size: .; d_call: .; j_call: TRBJ1-2; v_call: TRBV11-2; cdr3_nt: TGTGCCAGCAGCTTAAGGAATGGGGGGGATGGCTACACCTTC; cdr3_aa: CASSLRNGGDGYTF
clone_size: .; d_call: .; j_call: TRBJ2-1; v_call: TRBV28; cdr3_nt: TGTGCCAGCAGTTGGACCCAAATTGGCAATGAGCAGTTCTTC; cdr3_aa: CASSWTQIGNEQFF
clone_size: .; d_call: .; j_call: TRBJ2-7; v_call: TRBV6-5; cdr3_nt: TGTGCCATCCAGTCTGTGGCCACCCTCTCCTACGAGCAGTACTTC; cdr3_aa: CAIQSVATLSYEQYF
clone_size: few; d_call: .; j_call: TRBJ2-5; v_call: TRBV5-4; cdr3_nt: TGTGCCAGCAGCTTGGCCGGGCGGGAGACCCAGTACTTC; cdr3_aa: CASSLAGRETQYF
clone_size: .; d_call: .; j_call: TRBJ1-3; v_call: TRBV9; cdr3_nt: TGTGCCAGCATGACGGGGGAAGATGGAAACACCATATATTTT; cdr3_aa: CASMTGEDGNTIYF
clone_size: .; d_call: .; j_call: TRBJ1-3; v_call: TRBV12-3/TRBV12-4; cdr3_nt: TGTGCCAGCAGGGTATCTGGAAACACCATATATTTT; cdr3_aa: CASRVSGNTIYF
clone_size: .; d_call: TRBD2; j_call: TRBJ2-2; v_call: TRBV11-2; cdr3_nt: TGTGCCAGCAGCTTAGTTAGCGGGGGGGGCACCGGGGAGCTGTTTTTT; cdr3_aa: CASSLVSGGGTGELFF
clone_size: .; d_call: .; j_call: TRBJ2-7; v_call: TRBV3-1/TRBV3-2; cdr3_nt: TGTGCCAGCAGCCCGAAGGGTTCCTACGAGCAGTACTTC; cdr3_aa: CASSPKGSYEQYF
clone_size: .; d_call: .; j_call: TRBJ1-5; v_call: TRBV5-5; cdr3_nt: TGTGCCAGCAGCTTGCAGGGTGACCCCAATCAGCCCCAGCATTTT; cdr3_aa: CASSLQGDPNQPQHF
clone_size: .; d_call: TRBD2; j_call: TRBJ2-7; v_call: TRBV3-1/TRBV3-2; cdr3_nt: TGTGCCAGCAGCCAATCTAGCGGGAGCGAGCAGTACTTC; cdr3_aa: CASSQSSGSEQYF
clone_size: .; d_call: TRBD1; j_call: TRBJ1-2; v_call: TRBV4-1; cdr3_nt: TGCGCCAGCAGCCAAGAAGACAGGGTCTTCTCTGGCTACACCTTC; cdr3_aa: CASSQEDRVFSGYTF
clone_size: .; d_call: TRBD1; j_call: TRBJ1-2; v_call: TRBV9; cdr3_nt: TGTGCCAGCTCACCTGGGGGGACAGGGACCTATGGCTACACCTTC; cdr3_aa: CASSPGGTGTYGYTF
clone_size: .; d_call: .; j_call: TRBJ1-6; v_call: TRBV11-2; cdr3_nt: TGTGCCAGCAGCTTAGGTTTGGCAGGGGATTTCTCCTATAATTCACCCCTCCACTTT; cdr3_aa: CASSLGLAGDFSYNSPLHF
clone_size: .; d_call: .; j_call: TRBJ2-7; v_call: TRBV7-2; cdr3_nt: TGTGCCAGCAGCTTAGACAGCCGCTCCTACGAGCAGTACTTC; cdr3_aa: CASSLDSRSYEQYF
clone_size: once; d_call: .; j_call: TRBJ2-1; v_call: TRBV6-6; cdr3_nt: TGTGCCAGCACCCCGCTAGACAGTTACAATGAGCAGTTCTTC; cdr3_aa: CASTPLDSYNEQFF
clone_size: .; d_call: TRBD2; j_call: TRBJ2-3; v_call: TRBV28; cdr3_nt: TGTGCCAGCAGTTTTCTCCTGGGTCAATCTAGCGGGGGGTTGTATCCAGATACGCAGTATTTT; cdr3_aa: CASSFLLGQSSGGLYPDTQYF
clone_size: .; d_call: TRBD1; j_call: TRBJ1-4; v_call: TRBV18; cdr3_nt: TGTGCCAGCTCACCCAGGACAGGGGACGATGAAAAACTGTTTTTT; cdr3_aa: CASSPRTGDDEKLFF
clone_size: .; d_call: TRBD2; j_call: TRBJ2-1; v_call: TRBV7-9; cdr3_nt: TGTGCCAGCAGCCCGGGGACTAGCCTCCCCTACAATGAGCAGTTCTTC; cdr3_aa: CASSPGTSLPYNEQFF
clone_size: .; d_call: TRBD1; j_call: TRBJ1-2; v_call: TRBV5-6; cdr3_nt: TGTGCCAGCAGCTTGGGACAGGGGCAATCAGGCTATGGCTACACCTTC; cdr3_aa: CASSLGQGQSGYGYTF
clone_size: .; d_call: TRBD2; j_call: TRBJ2-7; v_call: TRBV27; cdr3_nt: TGTGCCAGCAGTTTATTTCGTACGCCTAGCGGGGGCTACGAGCAGTACTTC; cdr3_aa: CASSLFRTPSGGYEQYF
clone_size: .; d_call: TRBD1; j_call: TRBJ2-1; v_call: TRBV28; cdr3_nt: TGTGCCAGCAACCCATTAGGGACAGATGCCTACAATGAGCAGTTCTTC; cdr3_aa: CASNPLGTDAYNEQFF
clone_size: .; d_call: TRBD1; j_call: TRBJ1-5; v_call: TRBV27; cdr3_nt: TGTGCCAGCAGCGGTCTATCGGGACAGGGTGATAGCAATCAGCCCCAGCATTTT; cdr3_aa: CASSGLSGQGDSNQPQHF
clone_size: .; d_call: TRBD1; j_call: TRBJ1-2; v_call: TRBV7-2; cdr3_nt: TGTGCCAGCAGCAAGACAGGGGGGGACTATGGCTACACCTTC; cdr3_aa: CASSKTGGDYGYTF
clone_size: .; d_call: .; j_call: TRBJ1-4; v_call: TRBV5-6; cdr3_nt: TGTGCCAGCAGCTCCCAAATTAATGAAAAACTGTTTTTT; cdr3_aa: CASSSQINEKLFF
clone_size: .; d_call: .; j_call: TRBJ1-1; v_call: TRBV9; cdr3_nt: TGTGCCAGCAGCGTAACCCAGAGTAACACTGAAGCTTTCTTT; cdr3_aa: CASSVTQSNTEAFF
clone_size: .; d_call: .; j_call: TRBJ1-3; v_call: TRBV6-1; cdr3_nt: TGTGCCAGCAGTGAAGGCAGAGCACCTGGAAACACCATATATTTT; cdr3_aa: CASSEGRAPGNTIYF
clone_size: few; d_call: TRBD1; j_call: TRBJ1-1; v_call: TRBV7-2; cdr3_nt: TGTGCCAGCAGCTTAAGGGACAGGAACACTGAAGCTTTCTTT; cdr3_aa: CASSLRDRNTEAFF
clone_size: .; d_call: .; j_call: TRBJ2-5; v_call: TRBV30; cdr3_nt: TGTGCCTGGAGTGTATTTTGGGAGACCCAGTACTTC; cdr3_aa: CAWSVFWETQYF
clone_size: .; d_call: TRBD1; j_call: TRBJ2-3; v_call: TRBV19; cdr3_nt: TGTGCCAGTAGTTCTACCGGGACAGGGGGCTCGAGGACAGATACGCAGTATTTT; cdr3_aa: CASSSTGTGGSRTDTQYF
clone_size: .; d_call: .; j_call: TRBJ2-5; v_call: TRBV5-4; cdr3_nt: TGTGCCAGCAGCTTAAAGACCCAAGAGACCCAGTACTTC; cdr3_aa: CASSLKTQETQYF
clone_size: .; d_call: .; j_call: TRBJ1-6; v_call: TRBV19; cdr3_nt: TGTGCCAGTAGTGTTCCGGGACCTCCGAATTCACCCCTCCACTTT; cdr3_aa: CASSVPGPPNSPLHF
clone_size: .; d_call: .; j_call: TRBJ1-6; v_call: TRBV18; cdr3_nt: TGTGCCGCTAAAAGGGGCTCCTATAATTCACCCCTCCACTTT; cdr3_aa: CAAKRGSYNSPLHF
clone_size: .; d_call: TRBD1; j_call: TRBJ1-2; v_call: TRBV19; cdr3_nt: TGTGCCAGTAGTATAGCACAGGGGAACTATGGCTACACCTTC; cdr3_aa: CASSIAQGNYGYTF
clone_size: .; d_call: .; j_call: TRBJ1-1; v_call: TRBV5-1; cdr3_nt: TGCGCCAGCAGCTCCGGGACGGGGAACACTGAAGCTTTCTTT; cdr3_aa: CASSSGTGNTEAFF